This TCR beta chain was obtained from a study of T cell changes during pregnancy in multiple sclerosis. V lost 3 bases to trimming and J lost 2 bases, with 9 bases between them. The CDR3 has 13 residues. The germline CDR1 and CDR2 sequences are SQVTM and ANQGSEA. Sequencing used immunoSEQ multiplex PCR; TCRdb keeps in-frame clones, though not all of them. The table includes around 50,000 clones, approximately 87% detected once. The sample was peripheral blood from another person, used as feeder cells. The chain links TRBV29-1 to TRBJ2-3, with D possibly TRBD2 on 5 matching bases. The clonotype was recovered from a human donor whose cells served as feeder cells for cultures in a pregnancy study. As DNA, the CDR3 is TGCAGCGTTGACGGGGAAAACACAGATACGCAGTATTTT. Amino acid sequence: CSVDGENTDTQYF.